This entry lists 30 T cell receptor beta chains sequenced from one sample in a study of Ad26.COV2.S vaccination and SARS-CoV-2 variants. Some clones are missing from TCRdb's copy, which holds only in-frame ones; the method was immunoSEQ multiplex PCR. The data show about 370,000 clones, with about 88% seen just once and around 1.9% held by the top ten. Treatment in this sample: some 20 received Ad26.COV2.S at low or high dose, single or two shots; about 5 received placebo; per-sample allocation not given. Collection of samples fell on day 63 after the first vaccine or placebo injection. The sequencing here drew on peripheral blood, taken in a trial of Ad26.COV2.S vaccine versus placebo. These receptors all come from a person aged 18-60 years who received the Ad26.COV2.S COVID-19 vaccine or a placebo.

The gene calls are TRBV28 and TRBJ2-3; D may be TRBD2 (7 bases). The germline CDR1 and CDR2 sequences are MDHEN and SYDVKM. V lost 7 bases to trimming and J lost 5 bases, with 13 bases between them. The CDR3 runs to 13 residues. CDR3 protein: CASIRGGLDTQYF. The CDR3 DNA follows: TGTGCCAGCATTAGGGGGGGGCTAGATACGCAGTATTTT.

This CDR3 is CASSFPGPFQETQYF. The DNA of the CDR3 is TGTGCCAGCAGCTTCCCTGGACCCTTCCAAGAGACCCAGTACTTC. The chain couples TRBV5-4 to TRBJ2-5, with D uncertain. CDR1 SGHNT and CDR2 YYREEE come from the germline V gene (reference sequence). The ends were cut back, 2 bases at V and 1 base at J, with 12 bases in the middle. CDR3 length: 15 residues.

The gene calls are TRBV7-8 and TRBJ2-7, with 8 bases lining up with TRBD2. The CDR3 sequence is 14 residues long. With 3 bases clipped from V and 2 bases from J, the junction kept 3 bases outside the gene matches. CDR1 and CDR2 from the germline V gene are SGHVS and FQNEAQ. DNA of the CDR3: TGTGCCAGCAGCTTTACTAGCGGAACCTACGAGCAGTACTTC. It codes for CASSFTSGTYEQYF.

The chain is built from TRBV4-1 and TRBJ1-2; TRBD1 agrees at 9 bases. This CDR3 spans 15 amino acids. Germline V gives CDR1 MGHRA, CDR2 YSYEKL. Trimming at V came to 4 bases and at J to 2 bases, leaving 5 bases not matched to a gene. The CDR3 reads CASSPPGQGNYGYTF. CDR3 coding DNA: TGCGCCAGCAGCCCGCCGGGACAGGGAAACTATGGCTACACCTTC.

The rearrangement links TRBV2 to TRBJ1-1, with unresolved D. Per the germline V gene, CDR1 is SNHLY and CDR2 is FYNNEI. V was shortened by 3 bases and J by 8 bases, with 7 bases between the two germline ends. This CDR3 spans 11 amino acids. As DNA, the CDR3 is TGTGCCAGCAGTGACGCTGTGGAAGCTTTCTTT. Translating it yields CASSDAVEAFF.

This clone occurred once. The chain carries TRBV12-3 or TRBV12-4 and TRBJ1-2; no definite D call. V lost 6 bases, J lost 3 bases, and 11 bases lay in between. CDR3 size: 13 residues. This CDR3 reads CASSPLEDYGYTF. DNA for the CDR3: TGTGCCAGCAGCCCCCTCGAGGACTATGGCTACACCTTC.

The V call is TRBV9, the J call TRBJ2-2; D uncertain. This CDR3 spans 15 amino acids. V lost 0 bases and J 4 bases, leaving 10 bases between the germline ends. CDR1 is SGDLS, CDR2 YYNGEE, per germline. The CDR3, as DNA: TGTGCCAGCAGCGTAGAATCGGAACCCACCGGGGAGCTGTTTTTT. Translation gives CASSVESEPTGELFF.

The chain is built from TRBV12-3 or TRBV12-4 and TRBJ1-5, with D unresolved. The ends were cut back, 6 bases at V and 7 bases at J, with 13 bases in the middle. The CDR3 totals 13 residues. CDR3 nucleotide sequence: TGTGCCAGCAGCAAGGCCGAGGGACAGCCCCAGCATTTT. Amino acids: CASSKAEGQPQHF.

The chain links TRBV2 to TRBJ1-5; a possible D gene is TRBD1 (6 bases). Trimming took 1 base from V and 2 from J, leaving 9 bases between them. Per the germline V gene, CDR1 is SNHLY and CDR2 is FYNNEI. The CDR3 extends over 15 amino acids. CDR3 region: CASSEGPGGNQPQHF. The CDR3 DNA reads TGTGCCAGCAGTGAAGGGCCAGGGGGCAATCAGCCCCAGCATTTT. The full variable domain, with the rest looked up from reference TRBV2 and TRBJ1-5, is EPEVTQTPSHQVTQMGQEVILRCVPISNHLYFYWYRQILGQKVEFLVSFYNNEISEKSEIFDDQFSVERPDGSNFTLKIRSTKLEDSAMYFCASSEGPGGNQPQHFGDGTRLSIL.

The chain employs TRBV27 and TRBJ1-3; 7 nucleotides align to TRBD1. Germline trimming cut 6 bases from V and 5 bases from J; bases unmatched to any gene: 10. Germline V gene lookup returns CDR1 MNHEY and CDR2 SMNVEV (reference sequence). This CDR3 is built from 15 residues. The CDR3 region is CASSLTGNARNTIYF. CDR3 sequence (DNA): TGTGCCAGCAGCCTGACAGGGAACGCGAGAAACACCATATATTTT.

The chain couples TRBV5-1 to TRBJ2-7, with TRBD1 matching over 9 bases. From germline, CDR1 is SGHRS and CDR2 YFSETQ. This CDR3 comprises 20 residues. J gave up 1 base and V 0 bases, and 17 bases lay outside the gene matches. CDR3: CASSLGAWDRAVMVSYEQYF. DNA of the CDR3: TGCGCCAGCAGCTTGGGTGCTTGGGACAGGGCCGTCATGGTATCCTACGAGCAGTACTTC.

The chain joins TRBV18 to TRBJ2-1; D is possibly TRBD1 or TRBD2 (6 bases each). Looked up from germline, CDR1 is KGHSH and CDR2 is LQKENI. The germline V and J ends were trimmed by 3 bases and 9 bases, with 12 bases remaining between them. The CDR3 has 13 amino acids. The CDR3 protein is CASSPPGGAEQFF. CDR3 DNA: TGTGCCAGCTCACCCCCCGGGGGCGCTGAGCAGTTCTTC.

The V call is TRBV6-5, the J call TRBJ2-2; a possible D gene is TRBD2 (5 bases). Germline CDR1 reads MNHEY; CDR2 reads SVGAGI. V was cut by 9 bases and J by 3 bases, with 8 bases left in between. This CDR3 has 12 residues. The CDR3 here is CASPEDTGELFF. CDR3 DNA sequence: TGTGCCAGTCCGGAGGACACCGGGGAGCTGTTTTTT.

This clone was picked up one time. The DNA for the CDR3 is TGTGCCAGCAGCAAAGGGGAACAGGGCGATCAGCCCCAGCATTTT. Translation: CASSKGEQGDQPQHF. The V and J genes are TRBV21-1 and TRBJ1-5; TRBD1 was called by the table and not checked on the DNA. TRBV21-1 is recorded as a pseudogene. The CDR3 length is 15 residues.

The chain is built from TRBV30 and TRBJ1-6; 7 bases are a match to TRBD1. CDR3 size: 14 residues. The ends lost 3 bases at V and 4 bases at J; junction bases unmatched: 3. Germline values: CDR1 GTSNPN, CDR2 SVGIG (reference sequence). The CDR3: CAWSPGQYNSPLHF. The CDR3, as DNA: TGTGCCTGGAGCCCGGGACAGTATAATTCACCCCTCCACTTT.

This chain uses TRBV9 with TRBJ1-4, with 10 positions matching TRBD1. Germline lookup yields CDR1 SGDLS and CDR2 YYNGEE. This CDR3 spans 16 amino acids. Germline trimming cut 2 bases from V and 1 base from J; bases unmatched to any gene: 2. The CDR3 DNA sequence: TGTGCCAGCAGCGTGGGGACAGGGGAAACTAATGAAAAACTGTTTTTT. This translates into CASSVGTGETNEKLFF.

Here the CDR3 reads CASGLLGDGANVLTF. In DNA form, the CDR3 reads TGTGCTAGTGGTTTGTTGGGGGATGGGGCCAACGTCCTGACTTTC. The chain links TRBV12-5 to TRBJ2-6, with D perhaps given as TRBD1 or TRBD2 (5 bases each). The CDR3 extends over 15 amino acids. V was trimmed by 2 bases and J by 3 bases, leaving 8 bases between them. CDR1 and CDR2 (germline): LGHNT, FRNRAP.

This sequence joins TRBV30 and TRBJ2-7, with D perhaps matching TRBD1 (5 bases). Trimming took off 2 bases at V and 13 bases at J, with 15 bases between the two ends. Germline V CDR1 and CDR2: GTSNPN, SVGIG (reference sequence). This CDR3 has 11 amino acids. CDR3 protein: CAWSSTTVRYF. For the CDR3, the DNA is TGTGCCTGGAGTTCAACGACAGTCCGATACTTC.

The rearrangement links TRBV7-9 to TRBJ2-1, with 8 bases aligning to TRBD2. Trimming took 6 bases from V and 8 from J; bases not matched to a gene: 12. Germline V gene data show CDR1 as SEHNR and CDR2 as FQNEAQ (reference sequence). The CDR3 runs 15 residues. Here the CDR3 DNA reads TGTGCCAGCAGACAACTAGCGGAGGGCGAGGATGAGCAGTTCTTC. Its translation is CASRQLAEGEDEQFF.

CDR3 loop: CASSQSRTSGRPYADTQYF. Here the CDR3 DNA reads TGTGCCAGCAGCCAGTCCAGGACTAGCGGGAGGCCCTACGCAGATACGCAGTATTTT. V gene TRBV3-1 (or the pseudogene TRBV3-2) combines with J gene TRBJ2-3, with TRBD2 matching over 14 bases. Unmatched junction bases numbered 12, after V lost 3 bases and J lost 4 bases. The CDR3 spans 19 residues. The germline V gene has CDR1 LGHDT and CDR2 YNNKEL (reference sequence).

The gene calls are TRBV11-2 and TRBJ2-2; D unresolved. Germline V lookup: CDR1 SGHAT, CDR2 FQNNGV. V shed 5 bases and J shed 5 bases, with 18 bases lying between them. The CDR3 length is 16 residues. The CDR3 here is CASSPSGRGWTGELFF. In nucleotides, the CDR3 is TGTGCCAGCAGCCCCAGTGGGCGAGGTTGGACCGGGGAGCTGTTTTTT.

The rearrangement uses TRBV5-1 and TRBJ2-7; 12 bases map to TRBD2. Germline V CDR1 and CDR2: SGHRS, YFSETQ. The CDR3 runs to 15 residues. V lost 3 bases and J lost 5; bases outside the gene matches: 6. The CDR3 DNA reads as TGCGCCAGCAGCTGGATGACTAGCGGGAGAAACGAGCAGTACTTC. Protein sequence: CASSWMTSGRNEQYF.

CDR3 residues: CASSPTGESYEQYF. In DNA form, the CDR3 reads TGTGCCAGCAGTCCGACGGGGGAGTCCTACGAGCAGTACTTC. The chain uses TRBV6-5 and TRBJ2-7; D may be TRBD2 (6 bases). The germline gives CDR1 MNHEY, CDR2 SVGAGI. This CDR3 is 14 amino acids long. V was shortened by 5 bases and J by 1 base, with 12 bases between the two germline ends.

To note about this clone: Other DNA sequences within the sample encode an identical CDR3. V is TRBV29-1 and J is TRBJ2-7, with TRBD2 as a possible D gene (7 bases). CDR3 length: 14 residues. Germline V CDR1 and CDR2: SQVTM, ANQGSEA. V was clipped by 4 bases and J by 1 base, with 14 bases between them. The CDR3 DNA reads TGCAGCGTTGGGGGGGGGCGGGGTTCCTACGAGCAGTACTTC. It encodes CSVGGGRGSYEQYF.

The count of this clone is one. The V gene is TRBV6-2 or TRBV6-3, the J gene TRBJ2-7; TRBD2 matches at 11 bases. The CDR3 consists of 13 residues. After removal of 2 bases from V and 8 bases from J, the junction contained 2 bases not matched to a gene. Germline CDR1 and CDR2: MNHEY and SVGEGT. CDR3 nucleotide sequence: TGTGCCAGCAGTTACCCGACTAGCGGGAAGCAGTACTTC. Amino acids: CASSYPTSGKQYF.

CDR3 in DNA: TGTGCCAGCAGCCCGGGACTAGTCACAGATACGCAGTATTTT. Translation: CASSPGLVTDTQYF. The chain joins TRBV7-3 to TRBJ2-3, with 8 bases that match TRBD2. CDR1 is SGHTA and CDR2 is FQGTGA in the germline V gene. This CDR3 is 14 amino acids long. Trimming removed 5 bases from V and 2 bases from J; junction bases left unmatched: 3.

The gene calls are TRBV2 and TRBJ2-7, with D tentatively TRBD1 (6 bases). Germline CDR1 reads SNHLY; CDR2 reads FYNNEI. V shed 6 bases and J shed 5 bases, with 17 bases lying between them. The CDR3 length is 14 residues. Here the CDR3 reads CASRAGVVRHEQYF. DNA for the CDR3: TGTGCCAGCAGGGCAGGGGTAGTGAGGCACGAGCAGTACTTC. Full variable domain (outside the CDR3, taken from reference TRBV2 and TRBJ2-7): EPEVTQTPSHQVTQMGQEVILRCVPISNHLYFYWYRQILGQKVEFLVSFYNNEISEKSEIFDDQFSVERPDGSNFTLKIRSTKLEDSAMYFCASRAGVVRHEQYFGPGTRLTVT.

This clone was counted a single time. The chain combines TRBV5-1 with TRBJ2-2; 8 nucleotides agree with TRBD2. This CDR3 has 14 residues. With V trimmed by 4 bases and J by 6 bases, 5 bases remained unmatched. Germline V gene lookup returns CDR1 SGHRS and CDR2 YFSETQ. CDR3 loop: CASSVGLEAGELFF. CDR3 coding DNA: TGCGCCAGCAGCGTGGGACTAGAGGCCGGGGAGCTGTTTTTT.

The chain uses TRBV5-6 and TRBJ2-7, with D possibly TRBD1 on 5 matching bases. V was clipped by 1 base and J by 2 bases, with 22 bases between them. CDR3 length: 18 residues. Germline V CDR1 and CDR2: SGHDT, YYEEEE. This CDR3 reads CASSLRWTSKRGAYEQYF. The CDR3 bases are TGTGCCAGCAGCTTGCGCTGGACAAGTAAAAGAGGAGCCTACGAGCAGTACTTC.

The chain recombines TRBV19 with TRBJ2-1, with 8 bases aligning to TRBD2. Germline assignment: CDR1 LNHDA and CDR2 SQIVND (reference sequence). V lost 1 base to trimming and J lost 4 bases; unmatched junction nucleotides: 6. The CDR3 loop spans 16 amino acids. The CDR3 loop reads CASSIVRLAGYNEQFF. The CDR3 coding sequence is TGTGCCAGTAGTATAGTACGGCTAGCGGGTTACAATGAGCAGTTCTTC.